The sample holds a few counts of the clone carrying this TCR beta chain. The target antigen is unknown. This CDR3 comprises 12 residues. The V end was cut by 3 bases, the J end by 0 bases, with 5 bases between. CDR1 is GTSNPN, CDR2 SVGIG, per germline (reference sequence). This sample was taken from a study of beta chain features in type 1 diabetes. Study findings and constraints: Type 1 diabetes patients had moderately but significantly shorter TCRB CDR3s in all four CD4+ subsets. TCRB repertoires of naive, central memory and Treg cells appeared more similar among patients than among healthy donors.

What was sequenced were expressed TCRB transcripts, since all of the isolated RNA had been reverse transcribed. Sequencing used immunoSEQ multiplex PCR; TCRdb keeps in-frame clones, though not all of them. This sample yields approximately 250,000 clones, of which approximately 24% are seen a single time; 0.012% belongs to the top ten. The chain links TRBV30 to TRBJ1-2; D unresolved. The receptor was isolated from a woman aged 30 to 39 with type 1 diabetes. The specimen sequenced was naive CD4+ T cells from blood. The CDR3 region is CAWSPANYGYTF. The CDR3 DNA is TGTGCCTGGAGCCCAGCTAACTATGGCTACACCTTC.